Reported below is one TCR beta chain. The protocol was immunoSEQ multiplex PCR, while the TCRdb copy is restricted to in-frame clones and leaves out a portion. The sample comprises 720,000 or so clones, approximately 83% of which are singletons, and approximately 0.01% rests with the top ten. This entry is derived from a study of shared T cell receptors in the human thymus. The CDR3 contains 20 residues. V was shortened by 9 bases and J by 2 bases, with 31 bases between the two germline ends. Germline CDR1 and CDR2: LNHDA and SQIVND (reference sequence). This same sample was also taken into another study, of human thymus T cells. Turning to that study: Thymic resections from corrective heart surgery supplied the tissue. In thymic and blood repertoires alike, V and J usage looked biased. Among unrelated individuals, related research reported thymic repertoires that overlapped highly.

The V and J genes are TRBV19 and TRBJ1-4, with D perhaps matching TRBD1 (5 bases). Input material: thymocytes. This TCR derives from a girl less than two years old with a congenital heart defect. The CDR3 DNA reads TGTGCCAGCGGGGGAGGCCGGCGGAAGGGATTAGTTAGGACTAATGAAAAACTGTTTTTT. Its translation is CASGGGRRKGLVRTNEKLFF. The variable domain in full, completed from reference TRBV19 and TRBJ1-4, reads DGGITQSPKYLFRKEGQNVTLSCEQNLNHDAMYWYRQDPGQGLRLIYYSQIVNDFQKGDIAEGYSVSREKKESFPLTVTSAQKNPTAFYLCASGGGRRKGLVRTNEKLFFGSGTQLSVL.